This TCR beta chain is from a study of shared clonotypes between healthy human individuals. Overall study context: Plates per donor: three CD4 naive, three CD4 memory, two CD8 naive, one CD8 memory.

CDR3 length: 13 amino acids. The V and J ends lost 5 bases and 3 bases respectively, with 11 bases between them. The germline CDR1 and CDR2 sequences are SNHLY and FYNNEI. Generated by immunoSEQ multiplex PCR, the TCRdb table keeps only in-frame clones and is missing some. The sample shows over 2,000,000 clones, 93% of them seen only once. Cells designated naive CD8 were CD45RO-negative and were positively selected for CCR7, with terminally differentiated effector memory CD45RA+ cells excluded. The V gene is TRBV2, the J gene TRBJ2-7; no clear D. The receptor was isolated from a man between 18 and 29 years old in good health. Some clones in this sample may be carry-over from other donors' samples. The sample taken for sequencing was naive CD8+ T cells from PBMCs. DNA for the CDR3: TGTGCCAGCAGTCAAGGTCAGATCTACGAGCAGTACTTC. It encodes CASSQGQIYEQYF.